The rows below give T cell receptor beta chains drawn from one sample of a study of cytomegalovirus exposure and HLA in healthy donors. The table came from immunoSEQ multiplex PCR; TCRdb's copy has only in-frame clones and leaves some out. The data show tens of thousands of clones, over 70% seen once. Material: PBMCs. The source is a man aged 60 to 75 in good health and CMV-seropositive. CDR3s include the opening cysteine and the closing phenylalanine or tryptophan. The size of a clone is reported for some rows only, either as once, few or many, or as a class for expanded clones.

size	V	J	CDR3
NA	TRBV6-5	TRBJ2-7	CASSQPGQGMHEQYF
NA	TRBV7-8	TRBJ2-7	CASSLTTGAWEQYF
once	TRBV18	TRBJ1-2	CASSPVRGYGYTF
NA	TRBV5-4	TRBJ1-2	CASSRGLSINYGYTF
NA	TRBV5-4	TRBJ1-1	CASRFKAGGVSEAFF
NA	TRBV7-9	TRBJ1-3	CASSPRTGSTIYF
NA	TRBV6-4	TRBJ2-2	CASRPQGANGELFF
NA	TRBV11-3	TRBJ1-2	CASSPQGARGYTF
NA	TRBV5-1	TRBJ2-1	CASSFSGTSGKNEQFF
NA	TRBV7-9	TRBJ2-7	CASSFNGQGVAYEQYF
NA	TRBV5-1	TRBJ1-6	CASSLALNSPLHF
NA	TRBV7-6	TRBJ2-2	CASSLNRAGVIRGGELFF
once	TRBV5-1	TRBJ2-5	CASSYSVEQETQYF
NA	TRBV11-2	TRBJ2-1	CASSLSLSRGQFF
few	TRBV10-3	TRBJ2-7	CAIRTSSYEQYF
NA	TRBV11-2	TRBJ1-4	CASRYGTGNEKLFF
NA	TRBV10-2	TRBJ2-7	CASSESPLAGDEQYF
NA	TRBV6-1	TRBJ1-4	CASSGQLRATNEKLFF
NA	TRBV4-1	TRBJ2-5	CASSPKLTHTAREPETQYF
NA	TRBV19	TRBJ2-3	CASSKRSSTDTQYF
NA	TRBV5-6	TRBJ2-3	CASSLERPSTDTQYF
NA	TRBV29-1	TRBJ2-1	CSVDSGGREEFF
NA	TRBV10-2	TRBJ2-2	CASTTGVSGELFF
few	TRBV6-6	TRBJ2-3	CASSYSTGDLTDTQYF
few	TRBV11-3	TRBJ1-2	CASSLSGPRGGYTF
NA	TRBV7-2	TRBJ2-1	CASSLGRGSYNEQFF
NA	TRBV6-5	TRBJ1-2	CASSDSGTNYGYTF
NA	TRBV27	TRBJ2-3	CASTSNRVNTQYF
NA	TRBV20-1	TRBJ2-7	CSASLAYEQYF
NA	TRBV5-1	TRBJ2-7	CASSLATGEQYF
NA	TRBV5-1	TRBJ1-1	CASSYGQGRATEAFF
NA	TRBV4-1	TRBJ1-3	CASSQDPYDRGGNTIYF
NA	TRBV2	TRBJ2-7	CASSASGGLSYEQYF
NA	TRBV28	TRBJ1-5	CASSFTGYSNQPQHF
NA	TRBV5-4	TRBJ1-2	CASSFPDGNGYTF
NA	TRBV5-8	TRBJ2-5	CASSLSTGKQYF
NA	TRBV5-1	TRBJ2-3	CASSLTGGGTDTQYF
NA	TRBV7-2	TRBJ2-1	CASSFKRLAGVINEQFF
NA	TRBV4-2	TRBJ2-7	CASSQSSGTPPDEQYF
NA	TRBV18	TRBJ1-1	CASSTGAGNTEAFF
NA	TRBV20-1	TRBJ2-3	CSARERNTQYF
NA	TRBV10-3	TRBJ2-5	CAISESGQEETQYF
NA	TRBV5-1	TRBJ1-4	CASSLGGVGEKLFF
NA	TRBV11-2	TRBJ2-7	CASSLAGTPTYEQYF
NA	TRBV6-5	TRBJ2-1	CASSRREAYNEQFF
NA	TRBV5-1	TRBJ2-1	CASSLSAGGNNEQFF
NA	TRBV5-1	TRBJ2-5	CASSQGETQYF
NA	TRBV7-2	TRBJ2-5	CASSTGVIAGGFGETQYF
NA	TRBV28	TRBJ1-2	CASWLGGRLGYTF